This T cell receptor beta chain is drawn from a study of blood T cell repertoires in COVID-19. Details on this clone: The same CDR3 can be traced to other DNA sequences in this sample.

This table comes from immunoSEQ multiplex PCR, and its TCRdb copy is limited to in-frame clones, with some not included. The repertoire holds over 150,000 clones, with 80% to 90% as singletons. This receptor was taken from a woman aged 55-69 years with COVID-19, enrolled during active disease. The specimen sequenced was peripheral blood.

CDR3 region: CASSPRGNNYGYTF. CDR3 DNA: TGTGCCAGCTCACCACGAGGGAACAACTATGGCTACACCTTC. V is TRBV18 and J is TRBJ1-2, with D unclear. Per the germline V gene, CDR1 is KGHSH and CDR2 is LQKENI. The ends were cut back, 1 base at V and 2 bases at J, with 8 bases in the middle. This CDR3 contains 14 residues.